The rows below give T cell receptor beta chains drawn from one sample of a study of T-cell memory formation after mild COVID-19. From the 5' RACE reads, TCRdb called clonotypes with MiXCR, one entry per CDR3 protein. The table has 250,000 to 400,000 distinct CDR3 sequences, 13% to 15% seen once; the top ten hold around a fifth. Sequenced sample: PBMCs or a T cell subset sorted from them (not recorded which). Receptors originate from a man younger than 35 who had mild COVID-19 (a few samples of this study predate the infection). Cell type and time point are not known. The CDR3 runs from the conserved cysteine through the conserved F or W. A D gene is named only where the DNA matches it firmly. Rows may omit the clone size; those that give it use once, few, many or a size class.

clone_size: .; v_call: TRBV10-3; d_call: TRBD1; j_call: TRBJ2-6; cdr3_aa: CAISESTGQGANVLTF; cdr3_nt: TGTGCAATCAGTGAGTCGACAGGGCAAGGGGCCAACGTCCTGACTTTC
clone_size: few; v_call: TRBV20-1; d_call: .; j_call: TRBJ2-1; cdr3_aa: CSARVRGAYDEQFF; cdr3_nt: TGCAGTGCTAGAGTCCGGGGGGCCTATGATGAGCAGTTCTTC
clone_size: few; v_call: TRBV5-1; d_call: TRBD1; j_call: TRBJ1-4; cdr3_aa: CASSVGQGLGLFF; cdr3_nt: TGCGCCAGCAGCGTGGGACAGGGCCTAGGACTGTTTTTT
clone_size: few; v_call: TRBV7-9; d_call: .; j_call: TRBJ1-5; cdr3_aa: CASSLVTEYSNQPQHF; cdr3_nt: TGTGCCAGCAGCTTAGTTACAGAGTATAGCAATCAGCCCCAGCATTTT
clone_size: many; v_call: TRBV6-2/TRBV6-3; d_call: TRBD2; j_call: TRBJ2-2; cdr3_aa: CASRILAGQNTWELFF; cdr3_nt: TGTGCCAGCAGAATACTAGCGGGGCAGAACACCTGGGAGCTGTTTTTT
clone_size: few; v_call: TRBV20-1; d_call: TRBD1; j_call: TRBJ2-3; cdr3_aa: CSAPDRVGSDTQYF; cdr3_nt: TGCAGTGCTCCGGACAGGGTGGGCAGTGATACGCAGTATTTT
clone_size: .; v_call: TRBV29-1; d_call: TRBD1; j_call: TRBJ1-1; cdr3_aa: CSVVRTGTEAFF; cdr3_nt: TGCAGCGTCGTCCGGACAGGGACTGAAGCTTTCTTT
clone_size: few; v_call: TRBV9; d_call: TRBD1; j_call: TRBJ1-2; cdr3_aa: CASSVGDRANYGYTF; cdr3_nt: TGTGCCAGCAGCGTAGGGGACAGGGCCAACTATGGCTACACCTTC
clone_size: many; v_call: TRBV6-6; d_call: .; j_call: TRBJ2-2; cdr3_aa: CASSYPTANTGELFF; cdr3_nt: TGTGCCAGCAGTTATCCGACGGCGAACACCGGGGAGCTGTTTTTT
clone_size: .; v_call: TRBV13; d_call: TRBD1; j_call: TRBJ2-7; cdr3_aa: CASSRNRGRTYEQYF; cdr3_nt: TGTGCCAGCAGTCGGAACAGGGGGCGAACCTACGAGCAGTACTTC
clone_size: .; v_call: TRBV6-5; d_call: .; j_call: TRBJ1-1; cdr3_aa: CASSDDNYFRGNTEAFF; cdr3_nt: TGTGCCAGCAGTGACGACAACTATTTTAGGGGAAACACTGAAGCTTTCTTT
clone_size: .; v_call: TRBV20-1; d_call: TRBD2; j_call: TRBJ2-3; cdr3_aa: CSAFSGASTDTQYF; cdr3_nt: TGCAGTGCTTTTAGCGGGGCAAGCACAGATACGCAGTATTTT
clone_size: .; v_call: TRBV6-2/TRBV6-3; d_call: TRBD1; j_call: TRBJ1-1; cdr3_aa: CASSYLRGQANTEAFF; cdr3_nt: TGTGCCAGCAGTTACCTCAGGGGGCAAGCGAACACTGAAGCTTTCTTT
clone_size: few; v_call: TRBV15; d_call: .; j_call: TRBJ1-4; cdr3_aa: CATSRRSVEKLFF; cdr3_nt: TGTGCCACCAGCAGGCGCTCGGTGGAAAAACTGTTTTTT
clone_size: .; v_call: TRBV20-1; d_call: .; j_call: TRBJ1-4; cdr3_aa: CSATRRTSDEKLFF; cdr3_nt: TGCAGTGCCACACGAAGAACTTCGGATGAAAAACTGTTTTTT
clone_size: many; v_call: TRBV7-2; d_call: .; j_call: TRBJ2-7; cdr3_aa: CASSHDQGWAGEQYF; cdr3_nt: TGTGCCAGCAGCCATGACCAGGGATGGGCGGGCGAGCAGTACTTC
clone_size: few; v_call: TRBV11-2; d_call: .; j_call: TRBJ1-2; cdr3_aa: CASSPGATYNGYTF; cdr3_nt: TGTGCCAGCAGTCCCGGGGCCACATACAATGGCTACACCTTC
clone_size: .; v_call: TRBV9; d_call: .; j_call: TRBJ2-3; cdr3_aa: CASSRGRWGVSTDTQYF; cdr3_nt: TGTGCCAGCAGTAGAGGCCGGTGGGGGGTTAGCACAGATACGCAGTATTTT
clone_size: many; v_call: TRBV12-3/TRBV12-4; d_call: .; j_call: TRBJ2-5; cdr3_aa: CASSLDRQTQYF; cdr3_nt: TGTGCCAGCAGTTTAGACAGGCAGACCCAGTACTTC
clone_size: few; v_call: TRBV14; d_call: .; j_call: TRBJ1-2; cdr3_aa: CASSRYQGAGQGYTF; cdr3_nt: TGTGCCAGCAGCCGATATCAGGGAGCAGGGCAAGGCTACACCTTC
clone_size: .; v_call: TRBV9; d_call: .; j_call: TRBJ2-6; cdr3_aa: CASSVAWSSGANVLTF; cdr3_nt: TGTGCCAGCAGCGTAGCCTGGAGCTCTGGGGCCAACGTCCTGACTTTC
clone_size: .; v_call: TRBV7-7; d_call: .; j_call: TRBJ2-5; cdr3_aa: CASSLGGAAHQETQYF; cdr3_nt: TGTGCTAGCAGCCTTGGCGGGGCCGCGCACCAAGAGACCCAGTACTTC
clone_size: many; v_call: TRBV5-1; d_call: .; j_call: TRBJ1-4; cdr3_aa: CASSYSTASREGSEKLFF; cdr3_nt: TGCGCCAGCAGCTATTCGACAGCTTCGAGGGAAGGGAGTGAAAAACTGTTTTTT
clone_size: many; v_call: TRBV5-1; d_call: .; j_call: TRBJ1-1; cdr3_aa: CASSATERNTEAFF; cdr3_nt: TGCGCCAGCAGCGCGACAGAGAGGAACACTGAAGCTTTCTTT
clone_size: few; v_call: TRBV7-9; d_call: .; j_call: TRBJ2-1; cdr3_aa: CASSSVRSGLSNNEQFF; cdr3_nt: TGTGCCAGCAGCTCCGTTCGTTCGGGACTGAGCAACAATGAGCAGTTCTTC
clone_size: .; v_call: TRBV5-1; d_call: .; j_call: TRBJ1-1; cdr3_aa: CASSTGPTNTEAFF; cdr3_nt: TGCGCCAGCAGCACGGGACCGACTAACACTGAAGCTTTCTTT
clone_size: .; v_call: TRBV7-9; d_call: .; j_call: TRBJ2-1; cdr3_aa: CASSLAVPGTYNEQFF; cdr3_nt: TGTGCCAGCAGCTTAGCTGTTCCTGGGACCTACAATGAGCAGTTCTTC
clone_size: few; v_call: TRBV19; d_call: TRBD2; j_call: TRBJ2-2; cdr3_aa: CASSIGSSGTNTGELFF; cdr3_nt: TGTGCCAGTAGTATAGGGTCTAGCGGGACGAACACCGGGGAGCTGTTTTTT
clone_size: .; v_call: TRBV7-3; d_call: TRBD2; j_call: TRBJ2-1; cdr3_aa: CASSRRGGLADNEQFF; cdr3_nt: TGTGCCAGCAGCAGACGGGGGGGCCTCGCCGACAATGAGCAGTTCTTC
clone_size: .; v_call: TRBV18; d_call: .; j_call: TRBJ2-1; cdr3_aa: CASSPPGTRDEQFF; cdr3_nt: TGTGCCAGCTCACCACCTGGGACACGGGATGAGCAGTTCTTC
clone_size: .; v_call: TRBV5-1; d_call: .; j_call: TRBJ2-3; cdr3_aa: CASSLELDSDTQYF; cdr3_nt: TGCGCCAGCAGCTTGGAACTTGACTCCGATACGCAGTATTTT
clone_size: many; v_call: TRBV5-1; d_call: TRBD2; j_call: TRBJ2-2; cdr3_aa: CASSGGLAGNTGELFF; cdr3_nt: TGCGCCAGCAGCGGGGGACTAGCGGGGAACACCGGGGAGCTGTTTTTT
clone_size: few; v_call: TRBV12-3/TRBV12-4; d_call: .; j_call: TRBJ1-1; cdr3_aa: CASSLAPGRIGAFF; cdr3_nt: TGTGCCAGCAGTTTAGCGCCGGGAAGGATAGGAGCTTTCTTT
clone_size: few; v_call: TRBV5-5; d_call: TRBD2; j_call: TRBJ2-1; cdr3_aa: CASSLSGGGSYNEQFF; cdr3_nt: TGTGCCAGCAGCTTGTCAGGCGGGGGGTCCTACAATGAGCAGTTCTTC
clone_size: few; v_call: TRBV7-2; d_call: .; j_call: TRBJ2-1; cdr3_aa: CASSLLSSPFF; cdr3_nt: TGTGCCAGCAGCTTATTGTCCTCACCGTTCTTC
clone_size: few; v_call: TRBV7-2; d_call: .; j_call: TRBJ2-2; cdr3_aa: CASSLGIGTGELFF; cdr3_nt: TGTGCCAGCAGCTTAGGCATCGGGACCGGGGAGCTGTTTTTT
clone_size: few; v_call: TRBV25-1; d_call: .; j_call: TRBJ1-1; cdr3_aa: CASSPIRGHDTEAFF; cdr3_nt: TGTGCCAGCAGCCCCATTCGGGGGCACGACACTGAAGCTTTCTTT
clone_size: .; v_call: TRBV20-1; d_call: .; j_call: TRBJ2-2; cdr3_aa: CSARPRTVNTGELFF; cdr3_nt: TGCAGTGCTAGACCTAGGACAGTTAACACCGGGGAGCTGTTTTTT
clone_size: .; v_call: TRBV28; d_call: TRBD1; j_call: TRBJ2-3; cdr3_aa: CASRGGQGYTDTQYF; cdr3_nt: TGTGCCAGCAGAGGAGGACAGGGTTACACAGATACGCAGTATTTT
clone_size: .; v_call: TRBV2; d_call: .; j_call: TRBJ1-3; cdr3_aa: CASRRRQFSGNTIYF; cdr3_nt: TGTGCCAGCAGGCGCCGACAGTTCTCTGGAAACACCATATATTTT
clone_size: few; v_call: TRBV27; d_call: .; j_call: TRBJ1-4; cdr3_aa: CASSEFGVRGEKLFF; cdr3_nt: TGTGCCAGCAGTGAATTCGGAGTAAGAGGTGAAAAACTGTTTTTT
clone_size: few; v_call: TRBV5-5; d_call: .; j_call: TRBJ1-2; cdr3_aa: CASSVPGRGDYGYTF; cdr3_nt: TGTGCCAGCAGCGTACCGGGACGGGGAGATTATGGCTACACCTTC